This T cell receptor (beta chain) came from a study of blood T cell repertoires in COVID-19. In the study overall: The United States, Italy and Spain provided the acute and convalescent COVID-19 samples. PBMCs, B-cell-depleted T cells, or T cells provided the cDNA or gDNA that made up the material.

Repertoires were generated with immunoSEQ multiplex PCR, while TCRdb's copy carries only in-frame clones and drops some. The table includes approximately 170,000 clones, 75% to 90% detected once. The CDR3 extends over 13 amino acids. V gave up 5 bases and J gave up 5 bases, with 12 bases separating them. The germline V gene has CDR1 SEHNR and CDR2 FQNEAQ (reference sequence). The sample consisted of peripheral blood. This chain links TRBV7-9 with TRBJ2-5, with D perhaps TRBD2 (6 bases). The sequence was obtained from a human donor in a cohort sampled during active COVID-19. CDR3 nucleotides: TGTGCCAGCAGCCTTAACGCGGGGGAGACCCAGTACTTC. This codes for CASSLNAGETQYF.